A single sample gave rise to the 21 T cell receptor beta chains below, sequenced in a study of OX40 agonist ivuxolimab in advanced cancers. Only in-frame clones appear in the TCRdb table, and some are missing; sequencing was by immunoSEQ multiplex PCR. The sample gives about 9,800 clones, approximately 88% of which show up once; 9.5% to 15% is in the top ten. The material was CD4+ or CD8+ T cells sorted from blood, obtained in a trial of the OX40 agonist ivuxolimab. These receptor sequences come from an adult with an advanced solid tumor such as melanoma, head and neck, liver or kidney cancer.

DNA of the CDR3: TGTGCCAGCTCACCCGAGGGAGAGACCCAGTACTTC. Protein product: CASSPEGETQYF. The J gene is TRBJ2-5, the V gene TRBV18, with D perhaps TRBD2 (5 bases). This CDR3 has 12 amino acids. Germline V lookup: CDR1 KGHSH, CDR2 LQKENI. Trimming removed 3 bases from V and 4 bases from J, with 6 bases in between.

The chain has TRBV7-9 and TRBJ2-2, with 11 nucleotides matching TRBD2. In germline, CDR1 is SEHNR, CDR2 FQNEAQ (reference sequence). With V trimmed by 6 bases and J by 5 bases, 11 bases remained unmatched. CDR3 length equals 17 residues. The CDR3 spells CASSATSGMGVTGELFF. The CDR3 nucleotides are TGTGCCAGCAGTGCGACTAGCGGGATGGGGGTAACCGGGGAGCTGTTTTTT. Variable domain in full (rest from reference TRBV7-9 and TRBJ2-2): DTGVSQNPRHKITKRGQNVTFRCDPISEHNRLYWYRQTLGQGPEFLTYFQNEAQLEKSRLLSDRFSAERPKGSFSTLEIQRTEQGDSAMYLCASSATSGMGVTGELFFGEGSRLTVL.

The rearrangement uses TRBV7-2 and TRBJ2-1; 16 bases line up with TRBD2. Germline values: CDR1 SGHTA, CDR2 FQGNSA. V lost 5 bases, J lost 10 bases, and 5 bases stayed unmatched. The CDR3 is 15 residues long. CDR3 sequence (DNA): TGTGCCAGCAGCAAGGGACTAGCGGGAGGGGGCGAGCAGTTCTTC. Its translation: CASSKGLAGGGEQFF.

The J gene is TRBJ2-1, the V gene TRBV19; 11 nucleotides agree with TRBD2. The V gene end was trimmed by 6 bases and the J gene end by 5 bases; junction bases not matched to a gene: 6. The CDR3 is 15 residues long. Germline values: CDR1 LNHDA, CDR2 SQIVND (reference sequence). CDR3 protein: CASRPGTSGHNEQFF. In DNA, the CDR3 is TGTGCCAGTAGGCCCGGGACTAGCGGACACAATGAGCAGTTCTTC.

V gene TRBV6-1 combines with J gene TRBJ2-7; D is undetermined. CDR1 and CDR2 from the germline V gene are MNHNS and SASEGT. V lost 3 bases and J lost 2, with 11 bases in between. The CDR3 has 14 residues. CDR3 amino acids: CASSDPSRAYEQYF. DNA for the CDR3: TGTGCCAGCAGTGACCCGAGCCGGGCCTACGAGCAGTACTTC.

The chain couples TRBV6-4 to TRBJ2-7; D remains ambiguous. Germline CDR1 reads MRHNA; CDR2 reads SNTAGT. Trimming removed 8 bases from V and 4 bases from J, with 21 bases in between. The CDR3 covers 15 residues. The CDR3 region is CASPLTESQVYEQYF. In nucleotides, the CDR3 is TGTGCCAGCCCACTAACAGAGAGCCAGGTTTACGAGCAGTACTTC.

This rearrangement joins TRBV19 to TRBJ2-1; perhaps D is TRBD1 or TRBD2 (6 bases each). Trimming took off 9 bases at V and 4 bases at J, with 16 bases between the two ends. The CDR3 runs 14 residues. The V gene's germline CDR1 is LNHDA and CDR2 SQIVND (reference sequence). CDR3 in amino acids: CASTGLGGYNEQFF. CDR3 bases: TGTGCCAGCACAGGGTTGGGAGGATACAATGAGCAGTTCTTC.

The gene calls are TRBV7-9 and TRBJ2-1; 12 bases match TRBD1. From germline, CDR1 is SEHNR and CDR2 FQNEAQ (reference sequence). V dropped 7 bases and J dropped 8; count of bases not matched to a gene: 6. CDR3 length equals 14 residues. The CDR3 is CASKSGQGAHEQFF. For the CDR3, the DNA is TGTGCCAGCAAGTCGGGACAGGGGGCCCATGAGCAGTTCTTC. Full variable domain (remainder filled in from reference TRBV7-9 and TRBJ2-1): DTGVSQNPRHKITKRGQNVTFRCDPISEHNRLYWYRQTLGQGPEFLTYFQNEAQLEKSRLLSDRFSAERPKGSFSTLEIQRTEQGDSAMYLCASKSGQGAHEQFFGPGTRLTVL.

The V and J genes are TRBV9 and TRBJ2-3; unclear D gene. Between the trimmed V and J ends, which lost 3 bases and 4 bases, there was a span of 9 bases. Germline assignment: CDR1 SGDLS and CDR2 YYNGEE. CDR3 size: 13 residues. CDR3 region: CASSALEADTQYF. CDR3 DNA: TGTGCCAGCAGCGCTTTAGAGGCAGATACGCAGTATTTT.

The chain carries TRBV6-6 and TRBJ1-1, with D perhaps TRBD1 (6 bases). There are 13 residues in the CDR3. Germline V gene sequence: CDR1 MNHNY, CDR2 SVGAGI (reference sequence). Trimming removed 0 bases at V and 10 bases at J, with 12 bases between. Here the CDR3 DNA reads TGTGCCAGCAGTTACTCTGGGGGCCCCGGAGCTTTCTTT. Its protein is CASSYSGGPGAFF.

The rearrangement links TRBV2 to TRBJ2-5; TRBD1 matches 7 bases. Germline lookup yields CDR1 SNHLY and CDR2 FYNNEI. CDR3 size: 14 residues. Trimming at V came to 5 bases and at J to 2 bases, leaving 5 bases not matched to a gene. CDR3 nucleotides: TGTGCCAGCAGTTCTGACAGGGCTCAAGAGACCCAGTACTTC. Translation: CASSSDRAQETQYF.

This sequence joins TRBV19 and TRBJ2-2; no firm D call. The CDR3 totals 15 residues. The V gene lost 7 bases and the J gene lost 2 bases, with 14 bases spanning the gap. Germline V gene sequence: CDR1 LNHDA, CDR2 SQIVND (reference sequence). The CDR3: CASKETHPNTGELFF. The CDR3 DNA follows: TGTGCCAGTAAGGAGACCCACCCTAACACCGGGGAGCTGTTTTTT.

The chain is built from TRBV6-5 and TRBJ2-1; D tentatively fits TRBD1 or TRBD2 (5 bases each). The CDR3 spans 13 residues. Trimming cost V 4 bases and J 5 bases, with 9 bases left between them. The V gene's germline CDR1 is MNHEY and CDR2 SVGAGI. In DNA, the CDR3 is TGTGCCAGCAGTTGGGGACCGGACAATGAGCAGTTCTTC. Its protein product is CASSWGPDNEQFF.

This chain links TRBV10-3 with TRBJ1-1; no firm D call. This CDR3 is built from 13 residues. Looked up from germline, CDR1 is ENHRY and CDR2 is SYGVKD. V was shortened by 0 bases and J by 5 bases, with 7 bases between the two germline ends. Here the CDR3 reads CAISESLGTEAFF. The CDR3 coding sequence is TGTGCCATCAGTGAGTCGCTGGGAACTGAAGCTTTCTTT.

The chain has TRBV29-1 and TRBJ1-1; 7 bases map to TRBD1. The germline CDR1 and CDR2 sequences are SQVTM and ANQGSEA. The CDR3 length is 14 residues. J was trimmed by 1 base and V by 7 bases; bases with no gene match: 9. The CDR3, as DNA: TGCAGCGCTAGCCCCGGGACAGCGAACACTGAAGCTTTCTTT. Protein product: CSASPGTANTEAFF.

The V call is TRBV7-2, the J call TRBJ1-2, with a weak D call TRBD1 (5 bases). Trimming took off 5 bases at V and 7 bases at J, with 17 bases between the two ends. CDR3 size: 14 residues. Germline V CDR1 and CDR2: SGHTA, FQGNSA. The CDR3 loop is CASSPERGLGGYTF. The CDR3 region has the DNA TGTGCCAGCAGCCCCGAGCGGGGCCTCGGTGGCTACACCTTC.

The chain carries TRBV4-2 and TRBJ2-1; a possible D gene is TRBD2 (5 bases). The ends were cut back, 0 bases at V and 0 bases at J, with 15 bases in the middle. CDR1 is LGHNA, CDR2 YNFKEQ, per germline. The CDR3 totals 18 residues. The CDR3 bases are TGTGCCAGCAGCCAAGATCGAGGGCGGCAAAGCTCCTACAATGAGCAGTTCTTC. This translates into CASSQDRGRQSSYNEQFF.

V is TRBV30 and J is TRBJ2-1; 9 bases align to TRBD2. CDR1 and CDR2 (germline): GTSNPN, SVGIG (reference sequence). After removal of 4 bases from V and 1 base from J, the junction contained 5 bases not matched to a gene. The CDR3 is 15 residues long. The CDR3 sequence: CAWKRLAVSYNEQFF. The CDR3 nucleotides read TGTGCCTGGAAACGACTAGCGGTGTCCTACAATGAGCAGTTCTTC.

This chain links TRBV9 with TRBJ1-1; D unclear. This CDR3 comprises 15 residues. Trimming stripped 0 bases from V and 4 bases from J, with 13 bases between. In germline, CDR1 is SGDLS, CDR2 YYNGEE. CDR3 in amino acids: CASSVVSGMVTEAFF. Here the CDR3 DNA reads TGTGCCAGCAGCGTAGTCTCCGGTATGGTCACTGAAGCTTTCTTT.

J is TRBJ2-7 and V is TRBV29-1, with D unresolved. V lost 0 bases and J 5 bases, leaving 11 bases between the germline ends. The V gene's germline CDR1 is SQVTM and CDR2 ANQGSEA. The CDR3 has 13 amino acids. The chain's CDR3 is CSVEDWKTNEQYF. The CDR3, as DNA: TGCAGCGTTGAAGATTGGAAAACGAACGAGCAGTACTTC.

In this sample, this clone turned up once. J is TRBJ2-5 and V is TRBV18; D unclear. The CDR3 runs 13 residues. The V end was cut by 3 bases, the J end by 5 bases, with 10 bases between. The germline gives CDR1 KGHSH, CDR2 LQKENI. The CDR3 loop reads CASSPVRAETQYF. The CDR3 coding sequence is TGTGCCAGCTCACCGGTTAGGGCTGAGACCCAGTACTTC.